This T cell receptor (beta chain) was documented in a study of blood T cell repertoires in COVID-19. The participants were between roughly 18 and 100 years old and came from 24 US areas. Symptom resolution, clearance, or two negative PCRs marked the recovered donors of Cohort 3. V gave up 4 bases and J gave up 2 bases; unmatched junction bases: 4. CDR1 and CDR2 from the germline V gene are SEHNR and FQNEAQ (reference sequence). This CDR3 is 14 amino acids long. Using immunoSEQ multiplex PCR, the repertoire was profiled, and TCRdb retains in-frame clones only, with some absent. The sample records 200,000 or so clones, 87% being singletons.

The source is a man in his thirties or forties who had recovered from COVID-19. What was sequenced was PBMCs or T cells enriched from blood (not recorded which). The genes are TRBV7-9 and TRBJ2-7, with 8 bases aligning to TRBD2. This CDR3 is CASSSLAETYEQYF. The CDR3 DNA reads as TGTGCCAGCAGCTCACTAGCGGAGACCTACGAGCAGTACTTC.